This TCR beta chain was found in a study of blood T cells in healthy people across ages. This clonotype was seen more than once but under ten times. This CDR3 is 16 amino acids long. Trimming took 5 bases from V and 4 from J; bases not matched to a gene: 14. Germline CDR1 is SGHTA and CDR2 is FQGNSA. It was with a sample-barcoded 5' primer and a J-beta primer mix that a second PCR of roughly 7 to 12 cycles was run. TCRdb passed the 5' RACE reads through MiXCR, listing each CDR3 protein once. Seen here are roughly 680,000 distinct CDR3 sequences, roughly half observed once, and the top ten hold about 14%.

This sequence originates from a woman aged 80 or older in good health. Specimen: blood. The J gene is TRBJ2-7, the V gene TRBV7-2, with TRBD2 matching 7 bases. This chain's CDR3 is CASSRDGAGEYYEQYF. The CDR3 region has the DNA TGTGCCAGCAGCCGGGACGGGGCGGGAGAGTATTACGAGCAGTACTTC.